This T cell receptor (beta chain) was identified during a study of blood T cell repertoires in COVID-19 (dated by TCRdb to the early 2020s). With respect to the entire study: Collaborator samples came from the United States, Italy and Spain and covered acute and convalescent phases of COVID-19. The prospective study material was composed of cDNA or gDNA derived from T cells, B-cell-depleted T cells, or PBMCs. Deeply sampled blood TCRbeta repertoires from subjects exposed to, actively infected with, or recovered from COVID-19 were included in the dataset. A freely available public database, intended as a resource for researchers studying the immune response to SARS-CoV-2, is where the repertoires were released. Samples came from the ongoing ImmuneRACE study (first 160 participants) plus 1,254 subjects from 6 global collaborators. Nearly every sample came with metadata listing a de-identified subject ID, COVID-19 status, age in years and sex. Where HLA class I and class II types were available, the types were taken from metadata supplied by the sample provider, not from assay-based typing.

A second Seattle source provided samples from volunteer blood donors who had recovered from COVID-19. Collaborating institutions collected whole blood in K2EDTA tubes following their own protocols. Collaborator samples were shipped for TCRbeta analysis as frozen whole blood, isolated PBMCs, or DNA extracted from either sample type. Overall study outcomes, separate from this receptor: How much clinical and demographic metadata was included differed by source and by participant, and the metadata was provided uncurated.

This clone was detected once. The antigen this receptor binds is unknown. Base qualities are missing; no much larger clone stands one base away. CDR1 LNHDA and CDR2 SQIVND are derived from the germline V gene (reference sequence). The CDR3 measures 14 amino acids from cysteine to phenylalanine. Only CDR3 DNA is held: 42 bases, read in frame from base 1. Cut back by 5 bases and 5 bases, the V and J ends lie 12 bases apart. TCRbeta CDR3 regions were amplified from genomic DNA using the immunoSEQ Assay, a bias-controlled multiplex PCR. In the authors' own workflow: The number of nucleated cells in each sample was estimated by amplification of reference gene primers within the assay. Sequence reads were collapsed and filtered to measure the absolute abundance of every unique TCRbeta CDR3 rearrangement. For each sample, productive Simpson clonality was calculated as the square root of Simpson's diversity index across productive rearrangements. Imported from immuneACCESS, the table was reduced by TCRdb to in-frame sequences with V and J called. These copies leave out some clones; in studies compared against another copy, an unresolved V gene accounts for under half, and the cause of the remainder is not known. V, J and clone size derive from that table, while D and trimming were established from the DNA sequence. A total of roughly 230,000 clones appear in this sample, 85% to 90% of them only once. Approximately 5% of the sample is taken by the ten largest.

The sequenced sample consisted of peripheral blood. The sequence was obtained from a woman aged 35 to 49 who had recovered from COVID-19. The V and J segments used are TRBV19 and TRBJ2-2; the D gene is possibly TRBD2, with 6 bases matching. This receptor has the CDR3 CASSVSSGTGELFF. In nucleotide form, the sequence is TGTGCCAGTAGTGTGAGTAGCGGTACCGGGGAGCTGTTTTTT.